Listed below are T cell receptor beta chains from one sample, sequenced in a study of liver allograft versus peripheral blood T cells. TCRdb reanalysed the reads using MiXCR and keeps one entry per CDR3 protein. The top ten clones hold about 7.7% of a sample with 9,700 or so distinct CDR3 sequences, 25% to 30% of them seen once. The receptors stem from a human patient who had a liver transplant. The T cells may come from the graft donor. The CDR3 runs from the conserved cysteine through the conserved F or W. The order of the fields is V gene, D gene, J gene, clone size, CDR3 DNA, CDR3 protein. A D gene is named only where the DNA matches it firmly. Clone size, where shown, is once, few, many, or a class for clones that have expanded.

>TRBV20-1|NA|TRBJ1-1|NA
TGCAGTGCCCCCGTAGCTTTCTTT
CSAPVAFF
>TRBV9|NA|TRBJ1-6|medium-sized
TGTGCCAGCACCAGGGAGGAATCACCCCTCCACTTT
CASTREESPLHF
>TRBV12-3/TRBV12-4|NA|TRBJ1-1|few
TGTGCCAGCAGTCGTCAGGGCTTGGGCACTGAAGCTTTCTTT
CASSRQGLGTEAFF
>TRBV18|NA|TRBJ1-5|medium-sized
TGTGCCAGCTCACCGGGAATCGATCAGCCCCAGCATTTT
CASSPGIDQPQHF
>TRBV27|NA|TRBJ2-7|NA
TGTGCCAGCAGTACCTACTCGTTAAGGGGCTCCTACGAGCAGTACTTC
CASSTYSLRGSYEQYF
>TRBV20-1|NA|TRBJ1-2|few
TGCAGTGCTAGAGAGGGGGGCAGGGGTAACTATGGCTACACCTTC
CSAREGGRGNYGYTF
>TRBV6-5|NA|TRBJ1-1|medium-sized
TGTGCCAGCAGTTACCAGTCACAGGGCGAGACTGAAGCTTTCTTT
CASSYQSQGETEAFF
>TRBV6-5|NA|TRBJ2-3|NA
TGTGCCAGCAGTTACGGGAGGGGGGGCCGCAGGGATACGCAGTATTTT
CASSYGRGGRRDTQYF
>TRBV29-1|NA|TRBJ1-2|medium-sized
TGCAGCGTTGAAGAAGATGAGGGGGTCTATGGCTACACCTTC
CSVEEDEGVYGYTF
>TRBV15|NA|TRBJ2-1|medium-sized
TGTGCCACCAGCAGGGACGACAGGATTTACAATGAGCAGTTCTTC
CATSRDDRIYNEQFF
>TRBV5-4|TRBD1|TRBJ2-5|many
TGTGCCAGCAGCTCCGTGGGACAGGGTCAAGAGGCCCAGTACTTC
CASSSVGQGQEAQYF
>TRBV12-3/TRBV12-4|NA|TRBJ1-5|NA
TGTGCCAGCAGTCCCGGGACAATCAATCAGCCCCAGCATTTT
CASSPGTINQPQHF
>TRBV6-2/TRBV6-3|NA|TRBJ1-1|many
TGTGCCAGCAGTCCCCCCGGGACAAGAGAAGCTTTCTTT
CASSPPGTREAFF
>TRBV6-2/TRBV6-3|NA|TRBJ1-4|medium-sized
TGTGCCAGCACTTCTTACGGTGGGGGGCGGCTGGAAAAACTGTTTTTT
CASTSYGGGRLEKLFF
>TRBV3-1|TRBD1|TRBJ1-1|NA
TGTGCCAGCAGCCAAGCCATCGACAGGGGAGGCACTGAAGCTTTCTTT
CASSQAIDRGGTEAFF
>TRBV20-1|TRBD1|TRBJ1-2|medium-sized
TGCAGTGCTAGAAGGGACAGGGGTTCCTATCAAAATGGCTACACCTTC
CSARRDRGSYQNGYTF
>TRBV30|NA|TRBJ2-7|NA
TGTGCCTGGAGTTTAGTGATTTACTACGAGCAGTACTTC
CAWSLVIYYEQYF
>TRBV18|NA|TRBJ1-1|few
TGTGCCAGCTCCCTTACGGAGGAGGGTGAAGCTTTCTTT
CASSLTEEGEAFF
>TRBV3-1|NA|TRBJ1-1|NA
TGTGCCAGCAGTCCCGGACAGAGGAACACTGAAGCTTTCTTT
CASSPGQRNTEAFF
>TRBV7-2|TRBD2|TRBJ2-7|NA
TGTGCCAGCAGCTTAGGTTTTACTAGCGCCCCCTACGAGCAGTACTTC
CASSLGFTSAPYEQYF
>TRBV28|TRBD2|TRBJ2-3|NA
TGTGCCAGCAGTACCCCTGGGACTAGCGGAACTCGGGATACGCAGTATTTT
CASSTPGTSGTRDTQYF
>TRBV7-9|NA|TRBJ2-1|many
TGTGCCAGCAGTTTCCAGACAAATGAGCAGTTCTTC
CASSFQTNEQFF
>TRBV10-3|NA|TRBJ2-1|medium-sized
TGTGCCATCAGTGAGTTGGGGGCGTTGAATGAGCAGTTCTTC
CAISELGALNEQFF
>TRBV20-1|TRBD2|TRBJ2-7|NA
TGCAGTGCACCAGTGGGGACTAGTCTTGCCGAGCAGTACTTC
CSAPVGTSLAEQYF
>TRBV6-5|NA|TRBJ1-5|NA
TGTGCCAGCACACCAGGACGAAATCAGCCCCAGCATTTT
CASTPGRNQPQHF
>TRBV12-3/TRBV12-4|NA|TRBJ1-1|few
TGTGCCAGCAGTTTCCCTAGTGGGCTTCCCTTCTTT
CASSFPSGLPFF
>TRBV20-1|TRBD1|TRBJ2-7|few
TGCAGTGCTAGTGGGTTGGGGACAGCAAGCAGTAACTCCTACGAGCAGTACTTC
CSASGLGTASSNSYEQYF
>TRBV9|NA|TRBJ2-5|many
TGTGCCAGCAGCGTGGGCGGTGAGACCCAGTACTTC
CASSVGGETQYF
>TRBV20-1|NA|TRBJ1-1|once
TGCAGTGCTAGAGTCCTGGGCAGGGACACTGAAGCTTTCTTT
CSARVLGRDTEAFF
>TRBV19|TRBD2|TRBJ2-2|NA
TGTGCCAGTAGTAGGGGGGGAAACACCGGGGAGCTGTTTTTT
CASSRGGNTGELFF
>TRBV10-3|NA|TRBJ1-4|NA
TGTGCCATCAGTGAATACGAAGGAAATGAAAAACTGTTTTTT
CAISEYEGNEKLFF
>TRBV6-2/TRBV6-3|NA|TRBJ1-1|few
TGTGCCAGCGGCTCCTGGACTGAAGCTTTCTTT
CASGSWTEAFF
>TRBV20-1|TRBD1|TRBJ1-6|many
TGCAGTGCTAGAGATAACCAGGGGGGATTTCTTAATTCACCCCTCCACTTT
CSARDNQGGFLNSPLHF
>TRBV6-2/TRBV6-3|NA|TRBJ2-4|medium-sized
TGTGCCAGCATGGTACCCGGAGCAGCCAAAAACATTCAGTACTTC
CASMVPGAAKNIQYF
>TRBV24-1|TRBD1|TRBJ2-3|NA
TGTGCCACCAGTGATTCCCCGGGGACAGGCATCAACACAGATACGCAGTATTTT
CATSDSPGTGINTDTQYF
>TRBV7-9|NA|TRBJ1-2|many
TGTGCCAGCAGCCCCGAGGGTCTTAGTGGCTACACCTTC
CASSPEGLSGYTF
>TRBV20-1|NA|TRBJ1-2|NA
TGCAGTGCCACAGGGTTGGTCTATGGCTACACCTTC
CSATGLVYGYTF
>TRBV20-1|NA|TRBJ1-1|NA
TGCAGTTCACCCGCCCTAGGACAGTTGAACACTGAAGCTTTCTTT
CSSPALGQLNTEAFF
>TRBV18|NA|TRBJ2-1|medium-sized
TGTGCCAGCTCACCATACGCCAGGGGCCGGAATGAGCAGTTCTTC
CASSPYARGRNEQFF
>TRBV15|NA|TRBJ1-1|NA
TGTGCCACCAGCAGAGATGGATGGACCGTAGCTTTCTTT
CATSRDGWTVAFF
>TRBV6-5|NA|TRBJ1-1|many
TGTGCCAGCAGTTACGAGGGCGACAGCACTGAAGCTTTCTTT
CASSYEGDSTEAFF
>TRBV27|NA|TRBJ1-5|NA
TGTGCCAGCAGTCCCCAGCCTAATCAGCCCCAGCATTTT
CASSPQPNQPQHF
>TRBV20-1|NA|TRBJ2-7|many
TGCAGTGCTAGAAAGGAGCTTATCTACGAGCAGTACTTC
CSARKELIYEQYF
>TRBV19|NA|TRBJ1-3|NA
TGTGCCAGTAGGACGGTCTCTGGAAACACCATATATTTT
CASRTVSGNTIYF
>TRBV28|NA|TRBJ2-5|many
TGTGCCAGCAGTACCCCCAACAGGGTGAGAGAGACCCAGTACTTC
CASSTPNRVRETQYF
>TRBV12-3/TRBV12-4|NA|TRBJ1-2|few
TGTGCCAGCAGTCCCGGTACAGGCTACACCTTC
CASSPGTGYTF
>TRBV6-5|TRBD1|TRBJ1-2|medium-sized
TGTGCCAGCAGTGCGGACAGGGGGCTACCGCGCTATGGCTACACCTTC
CASSADRGLPRYGYTF
>TRBV5-5|TRBD1|TRBJ1-3|few
TGTGCCAGCAGCATTCAGACAGGGGGCTCTGGAAACACCATATATTTT
CASSIQTGGSGNTIYF
>TRBV19|TRBD1|TRBJ1-2|medium-sized
TGTGCCAGTAGTCAGACCCGGGACAGTGGTGGCTACACCTTC
CASSQTRDSGGYTF
>TRBV6-5|TRBD1|TRBJ1-1|NA
TGTGCCAGCAGACGGACAGGGTCAGGGGGCACTGAAGCTTTCTTT
CASRRTGSGGTEAFF
>TRBV20-1|NA|TRBJ1-1|NA
TGCAGTGCTAGAGATGGGAACAGCCCCCTCGGGCACACTGAAGCTTTCTTT
CSARDGNSPLGHTEAFF
>TRBV19|TRBD1|TRBJ1-4|medium-sized
TGTGCCAGTACCCCTCGCTTTTCAGGGACAGGGGGCTTTGGTGAAAAACTGTTTTTT
CASTPRFSGTGGFGEKLFF
>TRBV14|TRBD1|TRBJ2-2|few
TGTGCCAGCAGCCCCCGGGACAGTGGACCTTTCAACACCGGGGAGCTGTTTTTT
CASSPRDSGPFNTGELFF
>TRBV29-1|TRBD1|TRBJ2-2|few
TGCAGCGTTGAGGACAGGGGAGGACCCACCGGGGAGCTGTTTTTT
CSVEDRGGPTGELFF
>TRBV18|NA|TRBJ1-2|medium-sized
TGTGCCAGCTCACCACCGACCCCGGGGAAGAGGCATGGCTACACCTTC
CASSPPTPGKRHGYTF